The sequence of this T cell receptor (beta chain) was determined in a study of T cells in Graves' hyperthyroidism and ophthalmopathy. The wider study: The authors collected peripheral blood at initial diagnosis, before any treatment.

This clonotype was seen repeatedly, ten times or more. Its antigen is undetermined. Germline V lookup: CDR1 MNHEY, CDR2 SMNVEV (reference sequence). The length of the CDR3 is 13 residues. V was clipped by 6 bases and J by 8 bases; unmatched bases: 9. Uncontrolled infection, other autoimmune disease, pregnancy or lactation led to exclusion. Study conclusions and caveats: Most clonotypes that expanded in the thyroid above 0.001 also showed up in blood.

TCR beta CDR3 regions were amplified from RNA. The TCR CDR3 first-round RT-PCR relied on the HTBI primer set. TCRdb called the multiplex PCR reads again in MiXCR, with one record for every CDR3 protein. This table holds 200,000 to 250,000 distinct CDR3 sequences, about 15% found once. The origin of this receptor is a woman between 18 and 30 years old with Graves' ophthalmopathy. Sequenced material: blood. This chain links TRBV27 with TRBJ1-2, with TRBD1 matching over 7 bases. CDR3 sequence reads: CASSPQGVFGYTF. CDR3 sequence (DNA): TGTGCCAGCAGCCCTCAGGGGGTTTTCGGCTACACCTTC.